This T cell receptor beta chain was recovered during a study of radiotherapy plus CTLA-4 blockade in lung cancer. Findings and limits, study-wide: Blood-borne expansion of tumor-derived TCR clones followed radiotherapy plus ipilimumab. Reports identified early blood T cell clone dynamics, with interferon-beta, as the best response predictor.

The V gene's germline CDR1 is MDHEN and CDR2 SYDVKM. The CDR3 consists of 15 residues. Germline trimming cut 6 bases from V and 8 bases from J; bases unmatched to any gene: 10. Clones were read by immunoSEQ multiplex PCR, and TCRdb kept only the in-frame ones, dropping some. The sample yields 40,000 to 45,000 clones, roughly 67% seen once. Remarks on this clone: Its antigen is as yet unknown.

Lung cancer patients with chemo-refractory metastatic non-small-cell disease were given focal radiation plus CTLA-4 blockade with ipilimumab. V is TRBV28 and J is TRBJ1-4; 9 bases are a match to TRBD1. Sequenced material: peripheral blood, taken from a patient treated with radiotherapy plus ipilimumab. The receptor was isolated from a human donor with non-small cell lung cancer who had a partial response to radiotherapy plus ipilimumab. The CDR3 DNA reads TGTGCCAGCAGCGAGACAGGGGGTAAGGGAGAAAAACTGTTTTTT. Encoded protein: CASSETGGKGEKLFF.